This record covers a single TCR beta chain. The data were produced by immunoSEQ multiplex PCR, yet TCRdb's version contains in-frame clones alone and is incomplete. The sample contains under 300,000 clones, around 86% of which appear only once. The entry originates in a study of blood T cell repertoires in COVID-19. As for the study in general: Sites in the United States, Italy and Spain provided acute and convalescent COVID-19 samples. PBMCs, B-cell-depleted T cells, or T cells were the source of the cDNA or gDNA that made up the material.

Deletions cut 5 bases from V and 5 bases from J, with 10 bases between. The CDR3 runs 13 residues. Germline loops: CDR1 MNHEY, CDR2 SVGAGI. Sequencing was carried out using peripheral blood. The chain is built from TRBV6-5 and TRBJ1-5; unclear D gene. The sequence was collected from a man aged 50 or older with acute or convalescent COVID-19. The CDR3 DNA follows: TGTGCCAGCAGTCTAGACGGGGATCAGCCCCAGCATTTT. It specifies CASSLDGDQPQHF.